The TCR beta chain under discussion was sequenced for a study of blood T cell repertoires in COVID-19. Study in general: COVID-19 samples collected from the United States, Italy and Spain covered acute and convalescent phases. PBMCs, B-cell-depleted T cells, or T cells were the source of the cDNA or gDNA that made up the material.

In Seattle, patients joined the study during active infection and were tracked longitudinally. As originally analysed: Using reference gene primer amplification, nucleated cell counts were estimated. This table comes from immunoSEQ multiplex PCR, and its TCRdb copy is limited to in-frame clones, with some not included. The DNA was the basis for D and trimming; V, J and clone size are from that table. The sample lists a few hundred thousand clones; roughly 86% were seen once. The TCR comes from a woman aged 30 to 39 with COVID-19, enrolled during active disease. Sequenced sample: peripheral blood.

CDR3 region: CASSTGDGYTF. The CDR3 bases are TGTGCCAGTAGTACAGGGGATGGCTACACCTTC. The chain recombines TRBV19 with TRBJ1-2, with D maybe TRBD1 (6 bases). Trimming removed 4 bases at V and 6 bases at J, with 6 bases between. Germline V CDR1 and CDR2: LNHDA, SQIVND (reference sequence). The CDR3 length is 11 residues.